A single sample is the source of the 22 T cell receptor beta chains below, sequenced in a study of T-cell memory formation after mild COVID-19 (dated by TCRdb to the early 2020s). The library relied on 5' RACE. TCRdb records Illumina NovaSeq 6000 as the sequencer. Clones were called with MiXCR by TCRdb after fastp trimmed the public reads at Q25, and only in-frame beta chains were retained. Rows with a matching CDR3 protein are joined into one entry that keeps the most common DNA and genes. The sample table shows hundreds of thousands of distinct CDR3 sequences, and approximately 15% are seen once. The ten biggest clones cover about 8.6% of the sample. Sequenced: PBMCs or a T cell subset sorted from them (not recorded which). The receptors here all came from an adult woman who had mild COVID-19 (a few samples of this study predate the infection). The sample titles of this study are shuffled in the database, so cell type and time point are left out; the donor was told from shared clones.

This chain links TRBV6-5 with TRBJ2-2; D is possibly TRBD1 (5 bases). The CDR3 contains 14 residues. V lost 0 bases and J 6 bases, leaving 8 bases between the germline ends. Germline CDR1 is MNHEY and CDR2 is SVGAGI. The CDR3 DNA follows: TGTGCCAGCAGTTACTCAAGGGGCTCCGGGGAGCTGTTTTTT. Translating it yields CASSYSRGSGELFF.

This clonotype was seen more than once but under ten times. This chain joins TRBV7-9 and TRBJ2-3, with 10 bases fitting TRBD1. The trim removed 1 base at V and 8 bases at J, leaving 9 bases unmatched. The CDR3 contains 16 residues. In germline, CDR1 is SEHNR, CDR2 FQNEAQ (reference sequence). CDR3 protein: CASSLGGTGVSTTQYF. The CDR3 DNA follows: TGTGCCAGCAGCTTAGGTGGGACAGGGGTATCCACTACGCAGTATTTT.

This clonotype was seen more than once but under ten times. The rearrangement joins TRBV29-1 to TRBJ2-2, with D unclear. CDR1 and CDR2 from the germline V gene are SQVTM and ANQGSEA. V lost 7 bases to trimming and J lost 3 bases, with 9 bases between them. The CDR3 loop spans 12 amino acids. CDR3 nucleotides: TGCAGCGCCGTTAGGGACACCGGGGAGCTGTTTTTT. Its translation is CSAVRDTGELFF.

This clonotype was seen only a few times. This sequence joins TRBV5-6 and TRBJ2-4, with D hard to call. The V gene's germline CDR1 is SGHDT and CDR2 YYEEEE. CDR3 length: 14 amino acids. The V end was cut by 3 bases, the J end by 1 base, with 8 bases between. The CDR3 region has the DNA TGTGCCAGCAGCTCGTACAAGGCCAAAAACATTCAGTACTTC. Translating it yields CASSSYKAKNIQYF.

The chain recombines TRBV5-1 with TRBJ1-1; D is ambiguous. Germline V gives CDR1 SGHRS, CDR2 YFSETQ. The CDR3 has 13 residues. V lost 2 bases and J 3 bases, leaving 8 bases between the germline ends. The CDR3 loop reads CASSLWTDTEAFF. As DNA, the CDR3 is TGCGCCAGCAGCTTATGGACGGACACTGAAGCTTTCTTT.

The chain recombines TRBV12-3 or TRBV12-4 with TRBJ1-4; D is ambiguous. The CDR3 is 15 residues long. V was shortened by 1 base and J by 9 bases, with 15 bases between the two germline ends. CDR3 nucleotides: TGTGCCAGCAGTTTAGTCGGGCAATCCTCTCAAAAACTGTTTTTT. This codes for CASSLVGQSSQKLFF.

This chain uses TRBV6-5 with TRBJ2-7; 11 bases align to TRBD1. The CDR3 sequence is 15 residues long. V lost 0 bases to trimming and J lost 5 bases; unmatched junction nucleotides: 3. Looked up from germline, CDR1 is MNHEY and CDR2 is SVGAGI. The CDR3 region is CASSYSGTGGHEQYF. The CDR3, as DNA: TGTGCCAGCAGTTACTCGGGGACAGGGGGGCACGAGCAGTACTTC.

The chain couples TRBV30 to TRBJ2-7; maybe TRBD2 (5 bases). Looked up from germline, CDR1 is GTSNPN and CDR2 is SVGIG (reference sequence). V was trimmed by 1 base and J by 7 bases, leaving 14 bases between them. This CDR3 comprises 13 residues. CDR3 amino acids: CAWSGGSGREQYF. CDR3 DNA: TGTGCCTGGAGTGGCGGGTCAGGCAGGGAGCAGTACTTC.

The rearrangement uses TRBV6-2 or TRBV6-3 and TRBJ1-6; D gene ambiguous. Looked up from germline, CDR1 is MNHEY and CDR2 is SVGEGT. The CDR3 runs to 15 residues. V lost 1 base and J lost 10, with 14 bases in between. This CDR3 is CASSYWGTSDSPLHF. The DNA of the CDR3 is TGTGCCAGCAGTTACTGGGGTACTAGCGACTCACCCCTCCACTTT.

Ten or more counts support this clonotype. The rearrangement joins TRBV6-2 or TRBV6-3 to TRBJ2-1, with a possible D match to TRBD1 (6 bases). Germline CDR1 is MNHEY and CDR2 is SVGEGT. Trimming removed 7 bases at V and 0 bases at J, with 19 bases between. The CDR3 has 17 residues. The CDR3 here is CASTLRVRTDSYNEQFF. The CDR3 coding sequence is TGTGCCAGCACCCTCAGAGTCCGGACAGACTCCTACAATGAGCAGTTCTTC.

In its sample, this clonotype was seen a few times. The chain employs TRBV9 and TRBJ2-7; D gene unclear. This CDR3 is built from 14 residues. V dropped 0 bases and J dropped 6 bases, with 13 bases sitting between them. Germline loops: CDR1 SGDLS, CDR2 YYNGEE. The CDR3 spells CASSVDFLDGEQYF. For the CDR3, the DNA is TGTGCCAGCAGCGTAGATTTTTTGGACGGCGAGCAGTACTTC.

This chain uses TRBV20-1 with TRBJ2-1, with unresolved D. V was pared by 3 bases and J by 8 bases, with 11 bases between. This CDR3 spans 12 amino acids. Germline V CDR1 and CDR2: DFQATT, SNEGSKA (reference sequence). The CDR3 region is CSASPVVDEQFF. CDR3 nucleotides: TGCAGTGCTAGTCCCGTCGTGGATGAGCAGTTCTTC.

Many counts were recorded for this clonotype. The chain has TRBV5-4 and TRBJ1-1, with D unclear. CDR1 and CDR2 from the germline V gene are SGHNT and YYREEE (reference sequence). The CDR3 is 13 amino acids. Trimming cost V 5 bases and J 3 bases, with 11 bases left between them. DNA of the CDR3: TGTGCCAGCAGTCCGACCAGTTACACTGAAGCTTTCTTT. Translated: CASSPTSYTEAFF.

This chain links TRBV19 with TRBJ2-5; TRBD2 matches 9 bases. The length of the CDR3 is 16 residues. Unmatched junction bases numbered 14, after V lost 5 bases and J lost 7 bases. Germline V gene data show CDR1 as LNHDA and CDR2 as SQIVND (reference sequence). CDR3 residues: CASSPWTSAAHRTQYF. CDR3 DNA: TGTGCCAGTAGTCCCTGGACTAGCGCGGCTCATCGGACCCAGTACTTC.

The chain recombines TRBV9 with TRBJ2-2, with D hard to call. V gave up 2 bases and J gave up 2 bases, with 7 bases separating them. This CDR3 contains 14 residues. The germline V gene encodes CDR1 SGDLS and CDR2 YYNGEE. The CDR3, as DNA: TGTGCCAGCAGCGTTGTCGGTAACACCGGGGAGCTGTTTTTT. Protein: CASSVVGNTGELFF.

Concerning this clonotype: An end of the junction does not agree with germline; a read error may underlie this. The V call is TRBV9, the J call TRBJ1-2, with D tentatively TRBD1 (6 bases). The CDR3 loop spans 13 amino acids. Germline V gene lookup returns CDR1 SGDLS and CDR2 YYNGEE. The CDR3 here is CAISKQGTYGYTF. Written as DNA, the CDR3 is TGTGCCATCAGCAAACAGGGCACCTATGGCTACACCTTC.

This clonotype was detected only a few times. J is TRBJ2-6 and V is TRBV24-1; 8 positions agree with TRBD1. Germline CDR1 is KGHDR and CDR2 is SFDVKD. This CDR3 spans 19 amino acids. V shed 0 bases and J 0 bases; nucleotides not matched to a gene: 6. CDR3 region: CATSDLPGTGLSGANVLTF. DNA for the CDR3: TGTGCCACCAGTGATTTGCCGGGGACAGGCCTCTCTGGGGCCAACGTCCTGACTTTC.

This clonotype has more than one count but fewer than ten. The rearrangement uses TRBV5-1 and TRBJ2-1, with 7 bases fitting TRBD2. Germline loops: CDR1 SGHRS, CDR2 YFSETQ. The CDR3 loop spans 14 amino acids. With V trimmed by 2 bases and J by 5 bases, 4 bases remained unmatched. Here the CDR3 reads CASSFYAGDNEQFF. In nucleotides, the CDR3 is TGCGCCAGCAGCTTTTACGCGGGAGACAATGAGCAGTTCTTC.

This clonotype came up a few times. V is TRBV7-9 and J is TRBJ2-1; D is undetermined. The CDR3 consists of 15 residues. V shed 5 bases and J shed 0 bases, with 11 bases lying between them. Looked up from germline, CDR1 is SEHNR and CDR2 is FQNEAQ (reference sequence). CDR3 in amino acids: CASSRVLSSYNEQFF. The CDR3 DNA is TGTGCCAGCAGCCGCGTTTTGAGCTCCTACAATGAGCAGTTCTTC.

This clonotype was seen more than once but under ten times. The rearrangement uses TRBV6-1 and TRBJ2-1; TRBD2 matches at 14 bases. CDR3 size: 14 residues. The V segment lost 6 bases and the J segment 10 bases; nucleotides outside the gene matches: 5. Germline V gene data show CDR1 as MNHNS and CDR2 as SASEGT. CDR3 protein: CASREGLAGAEQFF. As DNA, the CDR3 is TGTGCCAGCAGGGAGGGACTAGCGGGGGCCGAGCAGTTCTTC.

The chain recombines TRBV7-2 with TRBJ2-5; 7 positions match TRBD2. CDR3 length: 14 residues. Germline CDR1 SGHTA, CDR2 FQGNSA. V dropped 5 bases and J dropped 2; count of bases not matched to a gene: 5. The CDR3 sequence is CASSQILAQETQYF. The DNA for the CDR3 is TGTGCCAGCAGCCAGATACTAGCGCAAGAGACCCAGTACTTC.

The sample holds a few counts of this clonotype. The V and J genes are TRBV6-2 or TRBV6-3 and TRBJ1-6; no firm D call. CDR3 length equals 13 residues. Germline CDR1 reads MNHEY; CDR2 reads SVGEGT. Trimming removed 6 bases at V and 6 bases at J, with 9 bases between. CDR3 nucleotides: TGTGCCAGCAGATCGGACGGTAATTCACCCCTCCACTTT. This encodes CASRSDGNSPLHF.